This section outlines one TCR beta chain sequence together with its context. As yet, its antigen is unknown. The source of the sample is a study of Graves' ophthalmopathy and Graves' hyperthyroidism. Study in general: The stable label applied to hyperthyroidism with no ophthalmopathy within 18 months of follow-up. Study results and limitations: Most expanded thyroid clonotypes above 0.001 frequency also appeared in blood.

This CDR3 comprises 15 residues. Germline V lookup: CDR1 SGHAT, CDR2 FQNNGV. V lost 7 bases to trimming and J lost 6 bases, with 20 bases between them. Transcripts of RNA were the source for amplifying TCR beta CDR3 regions. First-round RT-PCR relied on HTBI primers, and a second-round multiplex PCR came next. TCRdb reprocessed the multiplex PCR reads via MiXCR and lists one record per CDR3 protein. The sample lists around 520,000 distinct CDR3 sequences, about two fifths occurring once. Orbital computed tomography, thyroid ultrasound, TRAb, serum thyroxine and clinical symptoms formed the basis of diagnosis.

This receptor was identified in an adult man with Graves' hyperthyroidism. V usage is TRBV11-2 and J usage is TRBJ2-3; D is undetermined. Sequences were obtained from peripheral blood or thyroid tissue (not recorded which). CDR3 amino acids: CASTARTIQRDTQYF. CDR3 nucleotide sequence: TGTGCCAGCACCGCTCGGACGATTCAAAGGGATACGCAGTATTTT.